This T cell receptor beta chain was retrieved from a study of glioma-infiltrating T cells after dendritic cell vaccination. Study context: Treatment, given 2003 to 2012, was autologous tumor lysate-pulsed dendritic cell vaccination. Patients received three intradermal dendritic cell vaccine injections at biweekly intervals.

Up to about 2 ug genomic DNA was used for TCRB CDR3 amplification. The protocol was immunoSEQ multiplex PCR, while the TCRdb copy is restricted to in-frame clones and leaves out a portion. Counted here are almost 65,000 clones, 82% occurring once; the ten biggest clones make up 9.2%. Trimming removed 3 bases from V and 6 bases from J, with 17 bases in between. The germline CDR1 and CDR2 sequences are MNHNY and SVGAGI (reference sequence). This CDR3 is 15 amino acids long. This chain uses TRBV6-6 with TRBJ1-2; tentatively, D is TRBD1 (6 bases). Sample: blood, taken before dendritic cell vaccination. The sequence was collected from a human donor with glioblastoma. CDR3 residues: CASSYSPTGFDGYTF. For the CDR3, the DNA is TGTGCCAGCAGTTATTCCCCTACAGGGTTCGATGGCTACACCTTC.